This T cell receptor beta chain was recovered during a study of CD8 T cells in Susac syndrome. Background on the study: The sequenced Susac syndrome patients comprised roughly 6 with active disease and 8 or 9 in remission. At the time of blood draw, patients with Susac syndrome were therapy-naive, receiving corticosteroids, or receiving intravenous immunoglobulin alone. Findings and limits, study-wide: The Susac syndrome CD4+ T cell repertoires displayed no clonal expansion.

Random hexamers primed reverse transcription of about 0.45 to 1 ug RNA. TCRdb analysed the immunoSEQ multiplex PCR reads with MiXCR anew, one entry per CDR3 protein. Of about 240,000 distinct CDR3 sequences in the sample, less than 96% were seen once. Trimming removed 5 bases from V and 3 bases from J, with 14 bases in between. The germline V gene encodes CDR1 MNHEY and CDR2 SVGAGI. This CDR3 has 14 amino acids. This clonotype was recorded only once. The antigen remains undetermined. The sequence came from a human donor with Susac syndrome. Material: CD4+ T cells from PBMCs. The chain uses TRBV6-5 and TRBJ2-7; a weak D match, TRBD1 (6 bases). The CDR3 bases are TGTGCCAGCAGTCGTCGGACAGTGGTCTACGAGCAGTACTTC. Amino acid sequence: CASSRRTVVYEQYF.